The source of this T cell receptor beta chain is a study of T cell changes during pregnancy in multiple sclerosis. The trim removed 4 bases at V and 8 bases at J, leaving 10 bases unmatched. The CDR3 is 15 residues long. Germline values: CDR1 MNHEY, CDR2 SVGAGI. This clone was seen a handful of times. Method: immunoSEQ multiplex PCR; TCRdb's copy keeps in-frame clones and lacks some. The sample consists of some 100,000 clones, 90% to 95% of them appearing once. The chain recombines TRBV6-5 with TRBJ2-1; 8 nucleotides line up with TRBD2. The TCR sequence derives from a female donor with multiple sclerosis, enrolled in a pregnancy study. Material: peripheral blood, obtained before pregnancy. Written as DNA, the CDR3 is TGTGCCAGCAGTTCCCCCGGGACTAGGGTGCATGAGCAGTTCTTC. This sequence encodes CASSSPGTRVHEQFF.